The 3 T cell receptor beta chains reported below all come from one sample, sequenced in a study of control samples from healthy donors and cancer patients. Some clones are missing from TCRdb's copy, which holds only in-frame ones; the method was immunoSEQ multiplex PCR. The sample has approximately 30,000 clones; approximately 95% are singletons. Sequences were obtained from blood. These receptors all come from a man aged 55 to 70 in good health.

The J gene is TRBJ1-1, the V gene TRBV25-1; D gene ambiguous. Trimming shortened V by 4 bases and J by 6 bases, and 12 bases separated the two germline ends. The CDR3 runs 13 residues. Germline loops: CDR1 MGHDK, CDR2 SYGVNS. Here the CDR3 DNA reads TGTGCCAGCAGTGCCCAAGGGAAATCTGAAGCTTTCTTT. Amino acids: CASSAQGKSEAFF. The full variable domain, in which reference TRBV25-1 and TRBJ1-1 provide the parts outside the CDR3, is EADIYQTPRYLVIGTGKKITLECSQTMGHDKMYWYQQDPGMELHLIHYSYGVNSTEKGDLSSESTVSRIRTEHFPLTLESARPSHTSQYLCASSAQGKSEAFFGQGTRLTVV.

This CDR3 reads CASSERSMRQRLSGNTIYF. The CDR3 bases are TGTGCCAGCAGTGAAAGGAGTATGAGGCAGAGACTCTCTGGAAACACCATATATTTT. The rearrangement links TRBV6-1 to TRBJ1-3, with unresolved D. There are 19 residues in the CDR3. V was trimmed by 2 bases and J by 0 bases, leaving 20 bases between them. CDR1 and CDR2 from the germline V gene are MNHNS and SASEGT.

This chain joins TRBV6-4 and TRBJ2-2; 7 bases are a match to TRBD1. Germline-derived CDR1 and CDR2 are MRHNA and SNTAGT. CDR3 length: 16 residues. The trim removed 2 bases at V and 4 bases at J, leaving 7 bases unmatched. CDR3 DNA: TGTGCCAGCAGTGACGAGTGGCAGGGGGTCACCGGGGAGCTGTTTTTT. Its translation is CASSDEWQGVTGELFF.